This T cell receptor (beta chain) was sequenced during a study of blood T cell repertoires in COVID-19. This CDR3 has 14 amino acids. Looked up from germline, CDR1 is PRHDT and CDR2 is FYEKMQ (reference sequence). Trimming removed 5 bases at V and 0 bases at J, with 10 bases between. Living in about two dozen US areas, the participants were between about 18 and 100 years of age. Repertoires were generated with immunoSEQ multiplex PCR, while TCRdb's copy carries only in-frame clones and drops some. This sample has fewer than 150,000 clones, with 84% found just once. The chain couples TRBV13 to TRBJ2-5; a possible D gene is TRBD1 (6 bases). The sample was PBMCs or T cells enriched from blood (not recorded which). The TCR was taken from a man between 50 and 59 years old in a cohort exposed to, infected with or recovered from COVID-19 (not recorded which). DNA for the CDR3: TGTGCCAGCAGCCTTGGACAGTACCAAGAGACCCAGTACTTC. As protein: CASSLGQYQETQYF.